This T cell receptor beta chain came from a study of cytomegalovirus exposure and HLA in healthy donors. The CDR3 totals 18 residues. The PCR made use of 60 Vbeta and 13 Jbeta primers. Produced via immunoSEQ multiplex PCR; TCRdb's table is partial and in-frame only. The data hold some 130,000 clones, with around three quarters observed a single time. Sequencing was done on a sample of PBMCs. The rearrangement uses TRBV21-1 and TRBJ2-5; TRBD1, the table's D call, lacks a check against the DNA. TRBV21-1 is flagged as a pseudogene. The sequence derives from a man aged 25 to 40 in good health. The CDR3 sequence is CASSKGGGRGRPKETQYF. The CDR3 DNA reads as TGTGCCAGCAGCAAAGGGGGGGGCAGGGGGCGACCCAAAGAGACCCAGTACTTC.